The 21 T cell receptor beta chains in this list originate from one sample, sequenced in a study of cytomegalovirus exposure and HLA in healthy donors. Clones were sequenced by immunoSEQ multiplex PCR, and TCRdb holds only the in-frame ones, with some missing. The sample contains roughly 56,000 clones, around 94% of which appear only once. Sequencing input: PBMCs. The receptor source for this set is a man aged 18 to 35 in good health and CMV-seronegative.

In its sample, this clone was seen a few times. The chain couples TRBV29-1 to TRBJ2-7; TRBD1 matches at 9 bases. CDR3 length: 15 amino acids. CDR1 is SQVTM and CDR2 is ANQGSEA in the germline V gene. The V and J ends lost 6 bases and 3 bases, in that order; junction bases with no gene match: 12. Here the CDR3 reads CSVKQGAQGFYEQYF. CDR3 coding DNA: TGCAGCGTGAAACAGGGGGCGCAAGGATTCTACGAGCAGTACTTC.

V usage is TRBV2 and J usage is TRBJ1-2, with D possibly being TRBD1 (6 bases). The germline CDR1 and CDR2 sequences are SNHLY and FYNNEI. V was pared by 3 bases and J by 7 bases, with 12 bases between. The CDR3 runs to 13 residues. CDR3 sequence reads: CASSDEQGRGYTF. The DNA of the CDR3 is TGTGCCAGCAGTGACGAACAGGGACGTGGCTACACCTTC.

The V gene is TRBV7-4, the J gene TRBJ1-2; TRBD1 aligns across 7 bases. Germline values: CDR1 SGHVT, CDR2 SQSDAQ. The CDR3 contains 16 residues. After removal of 2 bases from V and 5 bases from J, the junction contained 11 bases not matched to a gene. The CDR3 loop is CASSLPDRAQVYGYTF. The CDR3 DNA sequence: TGTGCCAGCAGCTTACCCGACAGGGCCCAAGTGTATGGCTACACCTTC. Filled out from reference TRBV7-4 and TRBJ1-2, the complete variable domain reads GAGVSQSPRYKVAKRGRDVALRCDSISGHVTLYWYRQTLGQGSEVLTYSQSDAQRDKSGRPSGRFSAERPERSVSTLKIQRTEQGDSAVYLCASSLPDRAQVYGYTFGSGTRLTVV.

In nucleotides, the CDR3 is TGTGCCAGTAGTATGGGCCCTCTAGGCGGGAGAACCTACGAGCAGTACTTC. Translating gives CASSMGPLGGRTYEQYF. The chain joins TRBV19 to TRBJ2-7; 7 nucleotides align to TRBD2. Losses at the gene ends were 3 bases for V and 2 bases for J; bases not matched to a gene: 13. Germline loops: CDR1 LNHDA, CDR2 SQIVND (reference sequence). This CDR3 is 17 amino acids long. Based on the CDR3 plus reference TRBV19 and TRBJ2-7, the full variable domain is DGGITQSPKYLFRKEGQNVTLSCEQNLNHDAMYWYRQDPGQGLRLIYYSQIVNDFQKGDIAEGYSVSREKKESFPLTVTSAQKNPTAFYLCASSMGPLGGRTYEQYFGPGTRLTVT.

The gene calls are TRBV6-5 and TRBJ2-7; D perhaps matches TRBD2 (5 bases). This CDR3 region has 14 residues. V was trimmed by 7 bases and J by 3 bases, leaving 16 bases between them. The germline CDR1 and CDR2 sequences are MNHEY and SVGAGI. CDR3 protein: CASTKEASSYEQYF. The CDR3 nucleotides read TGTGCCAGCACAAAGGAGGCAAGCAGCTACGAGCAGTACTTC.

The J gene is TRBJ2-3, the V gene TRBV6-4; 8 bases line up with TRBD2. The ends lost 2 bases at V and 5 bases at J; junction bases unmatched: 9. Germline CDR1 and CDR2: MRHNA and SNTAGT. This CDR3 comprises 16 residues. CDR3: CASSDATGGPGDTQYF. The CDR3 DNA reads as TGTGCCAGCAGTGACGCCACGGGAGGGCCCGGAGATACGCAGTATTTT.

Written as DNA, the CDR3 is TGTGCCAGCACCCAGACAGGGCGGAACACTGAAGCTTTCTTT. It specifies CASTQTGRNTEAFF. The chain is built from TRBV2 and TRBJ1-1; 7 bases match TRBD1. CDR1 is SNHLY, CDR2 FYNNEI, per germline. The length of the CDR3 is 14 residues. After removal of 7 bases from V and 1 base from J, the junction contained 6 bases not matched to a gene.

This clone was seen only once. V usage is TRBV29-1 and J usage is TRBJ1-3; D not certain. Trimming pared 4 bases from V and 3 bases from J, leaving 10 bases between. The V gene's germline CDR1 is SQVTM and CDR2 ANQGSEA. This CDR3 region has 13 residues. As DNA, the CDR3 is TGCAGCGTTGTCCCTACTGGTGGAAACACCATATATTTT. Protein: CSVVPTGGNTIYF. Using reference TRBV29-1 and TRBJ1-3 for the parts outside the CDR3, the full variable domain is SAVISQKPSRDICQRGTSLTIQCQVDSQVTMMFWYRQQPGQSLTLIATANQGSEATYESGFVIDKFPISRPNLTFSTLTVSNMSPEDSSIYLCSVVPTGGNTIYFGEGSWLTVV.

This chain connects TRBV5-1 to TRBJ1-1; D unclear. CDR3 length: 14 amino acids. V dropped 3 bases and J dropped 1 base, with 10 bases sitting between them. Germline V gene sequence: CDR1 SGHRS, CDR2 YFSETQ. CDR3 in DNA: TGCGCCAGCAGCTCAAGCCCGGGGAACACTGAAGCTTTCTTT. It is translated as CASSSSPGNTEAFF.

The gene calls are TRBV5-5 and TRBJ2-3; 7 bases are shared with TRBD1. Germline-derived CDR1 and CDR2 are SGHKS and YYEKEE (reference sequence). The CDR3 totals 17 residues. V dropped 4 bases and J dropped 1; count of bases not matched to a gene: 12. CDR3 bases: TGTGCCAGCAGCCGGACAGGCCTCCCTGTGGGCACAGATACGCAGTATTTT. It specifies CASSRTGLPVGTDTQYF.

The J gene is TRBJ2-7, the V gene TRBV29-1; D may be TRBD1 (6 bases). This CDR3 region has 14 residues. V gave up 1 base and J gave up 0 bases, with 10 bases separating them. The germline CDR1 and CDR2 sequences are SQVTM and ANQGSEA. The CDR3 sequence: CSVEGTDFSYEQYF. The CDR3 coding sequence is TGCAGCGTTGAAGGGACAGATTTCTCCTACGAGCAGTACTTC.

This clone has only one observation. J is TRBJ2-5 and V is TRBV11-2, with D perhaps matching TRBD2 (5 bases). V dropped 0 bases and J dropped 4 bases, with 15 bases sitting between them. This CDR3 region has 16 residues. CDR1 is SGHAT and CDR2 is FQNNGV in the germline V gene. DNA of the CDR3: TGTGCCAGCAGCTTAGACCTCGAGGGCTATTTAGAGACCCAGTACTTC. Its translation is CASSLDLEGYLETQYF.

V gene TRBV18 combines with J gene TRBJ2-7; 8 bases are shared with TRBD2. Trimming took 4 bases from V and 3 from J; bases not matched to a gene: 5. This CDR3 is 14 amino acids long. Germline V gene lookup returns CDR1 KGHSH and CDR2 LQKENI. This CDR3 reads CASSRSGSFYEQYF. The CDR3 DNA follows: TGTGCCAGCTCACGCAGCGGGAGTTTCTACGAGCAGTACTTC. The full variable domain, its missing parts supplied by reference TRBV18 and TRBJ2-7, is NAGVMQNPRHLVRRRGQEARLRCSPMKGHSHVYWYRQLPEEGLKFMVYLQKENIIDESGMPKERFSAEFPKEGPSILRIQQVVRGDSAAYFCASSRSGSFYEQYFGPGTRLTVT.

The rearrangement uses TRBV28 and TRBJ2-2; the D gene is possibly TRBD2 (5 bases). CDR3 length: 14 amino acids. Trimming removed 8 bases at V and 4 bases at J, with 14 bases between. Germline V gene data show CDR1 as MDHEN and CDR2 as SYDVKM. CDR3 sequence: CASVASGSTGELFF. The DNA for the CDR3 is TGTGCCAGCGTCGCGTCGGGATCCACCGGGGAGCTGTTTTTT. Full variable domain (remainder filled in from reference TRBV28 and TRBJ2-2): DVKVTQSSRYLVKRTGEKVFLECVQDMDHENMFWYRQDPGLGLRLIYFSYDVKMKEKGDIPEGYSVSREKKERFSLILESASTNQTSMYLCASVASGSTGELFFGEGSRLTVL.

The chain couples TRBV5-6 to TRBJ1-2, with D possibly being TRBD1 (5 bases). V dropped 6 bases and J dropped 8 bases, with 14 bases sitting between them. CDR1 is SGHDT and CDR2 is YYEEEE in the germline V gene. This CDR3 has 12 amino acids. This CDR3 reads CASIIEGAGYTF. In DNA, the CDR3 is TGTGCCAGCATCATTGAAGGGGCCGGCTACACCTTC.

This chain joins TRBV15 and TRBJ2-3; D unclear. Trimming stripped 1 base from V and 0 bases from J, with 23 bases between. CDR1 is LNHNV, CDR2 YYDKDF, per germline (reference sequence). The CDR3 runs 20 residues. The CDR3: CATSRAALFHTLTSTDTQYF. CDR3 nucleotides: TGTGCCACCAGCAGAGCTGCTCTATTCCATACTCTTACTAGCACAGATACGCAGTATTTT.

The chain links TRBV28 to TRBJ1-2; D ambiguous. Germline CDR1 is MDHEN and CDR2 is SYDVKM. Trimming left V 2 bases short and J 8 bases short, with 12 bases between. The length of the CDR3 is 13 residues. CDR3 in DNA: TGTGCCAGCAGTTTAGAGGCAGGAGGAGGCTACACCTTC. Translated, it gives CASSLEAGGGYTF.

This clone was seen more than once but under ten times. The chain employs TRBV30 and TRBJ1-1, with D hard to call. This CDR3 contains 11 residues. The germline CDR1 and CDR2 sequences are GTSNPN and SVGIG (reference sequence). V shed 5 bases and J shed 1 base, with 5 bases lying between them. The CDR3 nucleotides are TGTGCCTGGCGGTGGAACACTGAAGCTTTCTTT. This translates into CAWRWNTEAFF.

The chain recombines TRBV30 with TRBJ2-1; TRBD2 aligns across 10 bases. The CDR3 length is 15 residues. Germline lookup yields CDR1 GTSNPN and CDR2 SVGIG (reference sequence). V gave up 0 bases and J gave up 6 bases; unmatched junction bases: 5. The CDR3 DNA follows: TGTGCCTGGAGTGTCCTAGCGGGGGTAGTCAATGAGCAGTTCTTC. It translates to CAWSVLAGVVNEQFF.

The chain combines TRBV7-9 with TRBJ1-1; 8 positions match TRBD1. The germline gives CDR1 SEHNR, CDR2 FQNEAQ (reference sequence). Losses at the gene ends were 5 bases for V and 2 bases for J; bases not matched to a gene: 7. This CDR3 is 15 amino acids long. This CDR3 is CASSPDRGQNTEAFF. The CDR3 bases are TGTGCCAGCAGCCCAGACAGGGGTCAAAACACTGAAGCTTTCTTT.

This clone was counted once. This chain joins TRBV18 and TRBJ2-1, with 10 positions matching TRBD2. The V gene end was trimmed by 6 bases and the J gene end by 2 bases; junction bases not matched to a gene: 7. CDR3 length equals 16 residues. Germline loops: CDR1 KGHSH, CDR2 LQKENI. CDR3 in amino acids: CASSAGLASAYNEQFF. The CDR3 DNA follows: TGTGCCAGCTCGGCGGGACTAGCGAGCGCCTACAATGAGCAGTTCTTC.